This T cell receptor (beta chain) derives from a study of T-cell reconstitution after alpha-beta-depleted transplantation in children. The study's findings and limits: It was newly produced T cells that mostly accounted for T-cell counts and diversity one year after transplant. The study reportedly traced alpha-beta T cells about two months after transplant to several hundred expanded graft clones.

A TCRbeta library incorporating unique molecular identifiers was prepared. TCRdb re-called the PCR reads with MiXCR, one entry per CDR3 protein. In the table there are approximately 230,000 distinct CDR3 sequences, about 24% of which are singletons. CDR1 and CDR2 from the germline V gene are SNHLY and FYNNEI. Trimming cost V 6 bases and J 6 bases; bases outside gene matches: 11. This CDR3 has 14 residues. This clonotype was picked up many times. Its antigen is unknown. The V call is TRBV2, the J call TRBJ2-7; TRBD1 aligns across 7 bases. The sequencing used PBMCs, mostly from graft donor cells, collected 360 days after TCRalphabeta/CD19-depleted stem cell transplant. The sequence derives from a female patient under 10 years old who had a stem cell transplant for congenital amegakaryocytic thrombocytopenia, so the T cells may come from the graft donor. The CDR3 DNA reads TGTGCCAGCAGAACCGGGACAGAGACGACCGAGCAGTACTTC. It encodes CASRTGTETTEQYF.